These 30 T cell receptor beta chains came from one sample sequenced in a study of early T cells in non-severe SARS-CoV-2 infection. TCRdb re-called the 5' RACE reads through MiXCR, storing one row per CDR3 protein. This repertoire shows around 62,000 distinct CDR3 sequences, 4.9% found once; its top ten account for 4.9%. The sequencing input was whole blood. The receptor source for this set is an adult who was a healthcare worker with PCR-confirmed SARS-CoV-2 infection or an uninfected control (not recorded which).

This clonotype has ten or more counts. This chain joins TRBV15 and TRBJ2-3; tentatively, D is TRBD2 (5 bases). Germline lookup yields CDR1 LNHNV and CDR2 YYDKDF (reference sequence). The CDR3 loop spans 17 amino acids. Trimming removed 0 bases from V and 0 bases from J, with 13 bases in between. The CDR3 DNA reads TGTGCCACCAGCAGAGACGGCCTAGCAGCTAGCACAGATACGCAGTATTTT. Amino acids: CATSRDGLAASTDTQYF. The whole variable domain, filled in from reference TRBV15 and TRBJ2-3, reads DAMVIQNPRYQVTQFGKPVTLSCSQTLNHNVMYWYQQKSSQAPKLLFHYYDKDFNNEADTPDNFQSRRPNTSFCFLDIRSPGLGDTAMYLCATSRDGLAASTDTQYFGPGTRLTVL.

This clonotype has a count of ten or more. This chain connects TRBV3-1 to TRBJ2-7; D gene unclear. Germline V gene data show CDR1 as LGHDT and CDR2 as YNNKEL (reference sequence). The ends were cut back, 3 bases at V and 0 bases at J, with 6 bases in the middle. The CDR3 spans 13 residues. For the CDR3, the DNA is TGTGCCAGCAGCCATGGACGCTCCTACGAGCAGTACTTC. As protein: CASSHGRSYEQYF.

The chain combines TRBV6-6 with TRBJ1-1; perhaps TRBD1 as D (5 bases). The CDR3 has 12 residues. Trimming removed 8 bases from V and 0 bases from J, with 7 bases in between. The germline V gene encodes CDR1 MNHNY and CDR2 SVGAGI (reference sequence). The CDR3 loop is CASRRVNTEAFF. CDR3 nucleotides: TGTGCCAGCCGCAGGGTGAACACTGAAGCTTTCTTT.

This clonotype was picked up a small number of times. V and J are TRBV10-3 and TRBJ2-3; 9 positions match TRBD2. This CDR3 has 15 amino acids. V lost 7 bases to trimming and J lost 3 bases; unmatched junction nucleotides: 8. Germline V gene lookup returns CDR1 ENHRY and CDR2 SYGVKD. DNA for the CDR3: TGTGCCATCACGGAGGACGCGGGGGGGACAGATACGCAGTATTTT. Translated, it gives CAITEDAGGTDTQYF.

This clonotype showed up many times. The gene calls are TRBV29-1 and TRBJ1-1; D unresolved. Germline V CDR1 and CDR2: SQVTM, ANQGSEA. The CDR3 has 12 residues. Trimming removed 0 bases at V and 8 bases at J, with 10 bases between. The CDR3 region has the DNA TGCAGCGTTGAAGATCTAGGGAGGGAAGCTTTCTTT. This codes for CSVEDLGREAFF.

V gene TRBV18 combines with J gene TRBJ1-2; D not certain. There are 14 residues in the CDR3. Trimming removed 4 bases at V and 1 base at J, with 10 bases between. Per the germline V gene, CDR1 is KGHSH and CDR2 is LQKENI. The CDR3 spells CASSLTEDNYGYTF. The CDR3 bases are TGTGCCAGCTCACTTACCGAGGATAACTATGGCTACACCTTC.

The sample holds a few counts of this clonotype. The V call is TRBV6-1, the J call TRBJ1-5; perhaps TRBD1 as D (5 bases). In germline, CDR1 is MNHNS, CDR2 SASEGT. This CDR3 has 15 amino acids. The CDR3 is CAARGRQTSNQPQHF. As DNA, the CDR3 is TGTGCAGCGCGGGGCCGACAGACTAGCAATCAGCCCCAGCATTTT.

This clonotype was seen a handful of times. In DNA, the CDR3 is TGTGCCAGCAGCGCGAGGACAGGGTCTTCCTACAATGAGCAGTTCTTC. It translates to CASSARTGSSYNEQFF. This chain links TRBV12-3 or TRBV12-4 with TRBJ2-1, with 8 positions matching TRBD1. The CDR3 extends over 16 amino acids. Germline trimming cut 6 bases from V and 1 base from J; bases unmatched to any gene: 8.

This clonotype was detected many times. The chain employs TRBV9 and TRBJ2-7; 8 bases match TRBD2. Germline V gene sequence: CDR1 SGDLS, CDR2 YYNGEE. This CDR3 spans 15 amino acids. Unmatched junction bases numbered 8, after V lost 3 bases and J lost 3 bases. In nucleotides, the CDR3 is TGTGCCAGCAGCGCCGGGGACGGGGGGGTCTACGAGCAGTACTTC. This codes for CASSAGDGGVYEQYF. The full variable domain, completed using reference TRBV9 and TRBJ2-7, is DSGVTQTPKHLITATGQRVTLRCSPRSGDLSVYWYQQSLDQGLQFLIQYYNGEERAKGNILERFSAQQFPDLHSELNLSSLELGDSALYFCASSAGDGGVYEQYFGPGTRLTVT.

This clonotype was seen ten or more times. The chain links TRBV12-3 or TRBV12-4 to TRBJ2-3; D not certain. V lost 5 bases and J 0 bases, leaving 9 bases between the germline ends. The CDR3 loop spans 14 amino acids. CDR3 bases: TGTGCCAGCAGTGAGTCTCTGAGCACAGATACGCAGTATTTT. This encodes CASSESLSTDTQYF.

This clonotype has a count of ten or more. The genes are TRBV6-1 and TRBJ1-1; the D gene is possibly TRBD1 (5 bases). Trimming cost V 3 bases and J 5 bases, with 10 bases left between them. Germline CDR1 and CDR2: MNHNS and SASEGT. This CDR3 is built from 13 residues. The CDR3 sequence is CASSEQGWTEAFF. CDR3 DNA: TGTGCCAGCAGTGAGCAGGGATGGACTGAAGCTTTCTTT.

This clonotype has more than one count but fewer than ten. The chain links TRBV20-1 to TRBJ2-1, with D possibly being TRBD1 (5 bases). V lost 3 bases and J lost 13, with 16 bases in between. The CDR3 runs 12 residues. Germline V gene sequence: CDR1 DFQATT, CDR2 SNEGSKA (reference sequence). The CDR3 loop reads CSASPNRTPQFF. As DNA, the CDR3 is TGCAGTGCTAGCCCAAACCGGACACCCCAGTTCTTC.

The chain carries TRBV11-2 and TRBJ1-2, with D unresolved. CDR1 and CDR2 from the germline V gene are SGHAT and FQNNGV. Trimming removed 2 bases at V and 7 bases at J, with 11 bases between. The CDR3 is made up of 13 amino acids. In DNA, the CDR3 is TGTGCCAGCAGCTTATACAGAGAAAGTGGCTACACCTTC. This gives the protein CASSLYRESGYTF.

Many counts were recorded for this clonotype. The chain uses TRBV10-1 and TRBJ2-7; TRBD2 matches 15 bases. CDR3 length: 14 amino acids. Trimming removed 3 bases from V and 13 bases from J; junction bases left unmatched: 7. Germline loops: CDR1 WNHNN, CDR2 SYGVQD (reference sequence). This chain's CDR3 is CASSDAGTSGGKYF. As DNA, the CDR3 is TGCGCCAGCAGTGATGCCGGGACTAGCGGGGGGAAATACTTC.

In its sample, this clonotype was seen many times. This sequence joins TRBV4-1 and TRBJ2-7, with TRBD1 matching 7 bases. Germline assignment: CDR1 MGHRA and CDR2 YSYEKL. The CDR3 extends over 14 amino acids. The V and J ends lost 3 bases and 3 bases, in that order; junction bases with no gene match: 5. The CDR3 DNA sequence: TGCGCCAGCAGCCAGGAGGACAGGTTCTACGAGCAGTACTTC. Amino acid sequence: CASSQEDRFYEQYF.

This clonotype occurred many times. The CDR3 protein is CSARDSVGNTIYF. The CDR3 nucleotides read TGCAGTGCTAGAGATAGCGTCGGAAACACCATATATTTT. This chain links TRBV20-1 with TRBJ1-3; D is unresolved. Trimming took 0 bases from V and 4 from J, leaving 7 bases between them. CDR1 is DFQATT and CDR2 is SNEGSKA in the germline V gene (reference sequence). CDR3 length: 13 amino acids.

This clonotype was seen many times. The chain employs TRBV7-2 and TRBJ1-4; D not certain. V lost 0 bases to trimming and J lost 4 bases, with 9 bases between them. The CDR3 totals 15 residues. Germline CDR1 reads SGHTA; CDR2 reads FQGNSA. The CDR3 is CASSLATGINEKLFF. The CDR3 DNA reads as TGTGCCAGCAGCTTAGCTACGGGGATTAATGAAAAACTGTTTTTT.

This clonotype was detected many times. The CDR3 reads CSVGLGDSSYNEQFF. The CDR3 DNA reads TGCAGCGTTGGTCTGGGGGACAGCTCCTACAATGAGCAGTTCTTC. The chain has TRBV29-1 and TRBJ2-1; the match to TRBD1 covers 7 bases. Germline V gene lookup returns CDR1 SQVTM and CDR2 ANQGSEA. The CDR3 spans 15 residues. V was pared by 4 bases and J by 0 bases, with 6 bases of the junction left unmatched.

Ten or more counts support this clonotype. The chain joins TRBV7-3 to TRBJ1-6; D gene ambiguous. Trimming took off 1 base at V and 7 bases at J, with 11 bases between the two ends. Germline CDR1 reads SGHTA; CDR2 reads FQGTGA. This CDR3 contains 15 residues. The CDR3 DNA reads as TGTGCCAGCAGCTTAATGTCGGACGGCAATTCACCCCTCCACTTT. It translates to CASSLMSDGNSPLHF.

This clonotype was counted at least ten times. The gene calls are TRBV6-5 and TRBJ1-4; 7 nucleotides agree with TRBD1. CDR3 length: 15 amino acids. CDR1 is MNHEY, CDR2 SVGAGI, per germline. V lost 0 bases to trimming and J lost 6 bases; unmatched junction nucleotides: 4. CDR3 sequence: CASSYSGTVHEKLFF. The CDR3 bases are TGTGCCAGCAGTTACTCGGGGACAGTCCATGAAAAACTGTTTTTT.

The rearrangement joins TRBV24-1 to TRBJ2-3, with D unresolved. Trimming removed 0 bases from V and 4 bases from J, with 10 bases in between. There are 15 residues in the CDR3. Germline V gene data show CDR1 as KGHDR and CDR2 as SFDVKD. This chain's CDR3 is CATSDLYDQADTQYF. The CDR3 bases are TGTGCCACCAGTGATTTGTATGATCAGGCAGATACGCAGTATTTT.

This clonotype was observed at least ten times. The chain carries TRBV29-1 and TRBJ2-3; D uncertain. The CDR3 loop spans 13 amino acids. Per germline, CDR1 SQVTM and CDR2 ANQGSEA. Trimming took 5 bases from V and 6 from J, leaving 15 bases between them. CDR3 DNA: TGCAGCGTTTACATACCGACTGGGGATACGCAGTATTTT. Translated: CSVYIPTGDTQYF.

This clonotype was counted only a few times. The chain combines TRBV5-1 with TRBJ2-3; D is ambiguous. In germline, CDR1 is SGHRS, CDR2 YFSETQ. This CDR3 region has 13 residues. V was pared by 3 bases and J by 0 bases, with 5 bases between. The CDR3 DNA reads TGCGCCAGCAGCTCCTCAAGCACAGATACGCAGTATTTT. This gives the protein CASSSSSTDTQYF. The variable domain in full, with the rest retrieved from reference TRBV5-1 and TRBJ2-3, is KAGVTQTPRYLIKTRGQQVTLSCSPISGHRSVSWYQQTPGQGLQFLFEYFSETQRNKGNFPGRFSGRQFSNSRSEMNVSTLELGDSALYLCASSSSSTDTQYFGPGTRLTVL.

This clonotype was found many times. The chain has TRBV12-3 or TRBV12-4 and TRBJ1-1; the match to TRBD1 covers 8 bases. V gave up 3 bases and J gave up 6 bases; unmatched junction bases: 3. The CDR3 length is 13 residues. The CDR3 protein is CASSFIQGAEAFF. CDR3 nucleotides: TGTGCCAGCAGTTTTATACAGGGGGCTGAAGCTTTCTTT.

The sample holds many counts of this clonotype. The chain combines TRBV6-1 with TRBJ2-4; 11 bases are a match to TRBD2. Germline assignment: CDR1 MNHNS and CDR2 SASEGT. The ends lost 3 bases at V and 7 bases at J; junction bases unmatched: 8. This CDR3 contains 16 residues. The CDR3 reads CASSEATSGVVNIQYF. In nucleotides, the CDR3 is TGTGCCAGCAGTGAGGCGACTAGCGGGGTTGTTAACATTCAGTACTTC.

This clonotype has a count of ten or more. DNA for the CDR3: TGTGCCTGGAGACAGGGCCGTTCCTACAATGAGCAGTTCTTC. It encodes CAWRQGRSYNEQFF. The V and J genes are TRBV30 and TRBJ2-1; a weak D match, TRBD1 (6 bases). Trimming pared 3 bases from V and 1 base from J, leaving 10 bases between. The CDR3 covers 14 residues. CDR1 and CDR2 (germline): GTSNPN, SVGIG (reference sequence).

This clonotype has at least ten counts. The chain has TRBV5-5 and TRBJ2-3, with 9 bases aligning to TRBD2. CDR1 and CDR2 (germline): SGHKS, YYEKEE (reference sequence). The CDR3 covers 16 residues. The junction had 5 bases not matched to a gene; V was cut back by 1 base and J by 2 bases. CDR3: CASSLILAGPTDTQYF. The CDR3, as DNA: TGTGCCAGCAGCTTGATACTAGCGGGTCCCACAGATACGCAGTATTTT.

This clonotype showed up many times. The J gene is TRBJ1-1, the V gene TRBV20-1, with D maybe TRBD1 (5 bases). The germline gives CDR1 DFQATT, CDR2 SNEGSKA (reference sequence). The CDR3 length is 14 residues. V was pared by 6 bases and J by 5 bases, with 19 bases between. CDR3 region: CSAREVAGRTEAFF. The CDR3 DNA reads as TGCAGTGCCCGGGAGGTGGCAGGGCGGACTGAAGCTTTCTTT.

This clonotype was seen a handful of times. The CDR3 spells CASRWGDNEQFF. Here the CDR3 DNA reads TGTGCCAGTAGGTGGGGAGACAATGAGCAGTTCTTC. The chain carries TRBV19 and TRBJ2-1, with D maybe TRBD2 (5 bases). Germline CDR1 reads LNHDA; CDR2 reads SQIVND (reference sequence). The ends were cut back, 6 bases at V and 5 bases at J, with 8 bases in the middle. This CDR3 has 12 amino acids.

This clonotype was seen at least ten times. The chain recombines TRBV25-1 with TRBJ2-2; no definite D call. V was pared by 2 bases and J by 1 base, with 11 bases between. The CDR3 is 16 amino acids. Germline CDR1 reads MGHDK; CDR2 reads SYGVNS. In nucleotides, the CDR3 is TGTGCCAGCAGTGAAAACCCGCATAAGAACACCGGGGAGCTGTTTTTT. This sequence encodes CASSENPHKNTGELFF.